The T cell receptor (beta chain) under discussion was sequenced for a study of blood T cell repertoires in COVID-19. About the study: COVID-19 samples, acute and convalescent, were from the United States, Italy and Spain. PBMCs, B-cell-depleted T cells, or T cells provided the cDNA or gDNA that made up the material.

Between the trimmed V and J ends, which lost 5 bases and 5 bases, there was a span of 14 bases. Germline V gives CDR1 SGHRS, CDR2 YFSETQ. This CDR3 region has 14 residues. In the source study's methods: Using reference gene primer amplification, nucleated cell counts were estimated. Using immunoSEQ multiplex PCR, the repertoire was profiled, and TCRdb retains in-frame clones only, with some absent. V and J calls and clone size follow that table, whereas D and trimming were derived from the DNA. The table lists 55,000 to 65,000 clones, roughly 79% of them singletons. The sequenced sample was peripheral blood. This TCR was sampled from a man in his 60s with acute or convalescent COVID-19. The J gene is TRBJ2-1, the V gene TRBV5-1, with D tentatively TRBD1 (5 bases). CDR3 amino acids: CASSRLEGDNEQFF. CDR3 DNA sequence: TGCGCCAGCAGTAGGTTGGAAGGGGACAATGAGCAGTTCTTC.